This T cell receptor (beta chain) was retrieved from a study of shared clonotypes between healthy human individuals. The study, taken as a whole, reports: Of the naive CD4 clonotypes, around 4.7% were shared across several donors.

The method was immunoSEQ multiplex PCR; TCRdb's version includes in-frame clones alone and lacks a portion of them. The sample has roughly 1.5 million clones, 95% to 99% seen once. As to this clone: Its antigen is as yet unknown.

Germline trimming cut 2 bases from V and 5 bases from J; bases unmatched to any gene: 3. CDR1 and CDR2 (germline): SNHLY, FYNNEI. The CDR3 spans 15 residues. The sample consisted of naive CD4+ T cells sorted from blood. Subset meaning: CD45RA+ positively selected. The clonotype was recovered from a man aged 25 to 45 in good health. V gene TRBV2 combines with J gene TRBJ2-3; TRBD2 agrees at 11 bases. The CDR3 sequence is CASSELLAGGDTQYF. CDR3 sequence (DNA): TGTGCCAGCAGTGAACTTCTAGCGGGGGGAGATACGCAGTATTTT.